This T cell receptor beta chain was identified in a study of blood T cell repertoires in COVID-19. Study-wide background: COVID-19 samples from acute and convalescent phases originated in the United States, Italy and Spain. From T cells, B-cell-depleted T cells, or PBMCs came the material, which was cDNA or gDNA.

Profiling relied on immunoSEQ multiplex PCR, and the TCRdb table lists in-frame clones only, not all of them. The table has fewer than 45,000 clones, roughly 81% seen once; the top ten hold about an eighth. This clone was seen a single time. Germline V lookup: CDR1 SQVTM, CDR2 ANQGSEA. V shed 6 bases, J shed 10 bases, and the junction held 10 bases outside the gene matches. This CDR3 region has 12 residues. What was sequenced was peripheral blood. The sequence was obtained from a human donor in a cohort sampled during active COVID-19. The chain employs TRBV29-1 and TRBJ2-3; 7 nucleotides align to TRBD1. CDR3 nucleotide sequence: TGCAGCGTCACCCCCGGCCAGGGGGCGCAGTATTTT. It codes for CSVTPGQGAQYF.